This entry lists 19 T cell receptor beta chains sequenced from one sample in a study of T cell changes during pregnancy in multiple sclerosis. The assay was immunoSEQ multiplex PCR, and TCRdb's table has in-frame clones only and misses some. Among around 52,000 clones, under 95% were seen once, and the ten largest hold roughly 0.2%. Here the sequenced sample was CD4+ T cells from peripheral blood mononuclear cells, taken in the second trimester of pregnancy. The receptor set was obtained from a female donor with multiple sclerosis, enrolled in a pregnancy study.

This rearrangement joins TRBV5-1 to TRBJ2-7; TRBD2 might be the D (6 bases). CDR1 is SGHRS, CDR2 YFSETQ, per germline. Deletions cut 0 bases from V and 6 bases from J, with 16 bases between. The CDR3 has 15 residues. CDR3 region: CASSLVVGGGGEQYF. CDR3 DNA sequence: TGCGCCAGCAGCTTGGTGGTGGGGGGAGGCGGCGAGCAGTACTTC.

The rearrangement links TRBV30 to TRBJ2-3; 10 bases fit TRBD2. Germline trimming cut 3 bases from V and 0 bases from J; bases unmatched to any gene: 9. The CDR3 loop spans 17 amino acids. The germline gives CDR1 GTSNPN, CDR2 SVGIG (reference sequence). This chain's CDR3 is CAWSRASGGPSTDTQYF. In nucleotides, the CDR3 is TGTGCCTGGAGCCGGGCTAGCGGGGGCCCTAGCACAGATACGCAGTATTTT.

This chain uses TRBV10-3 with TRBJ2-7, with 7 bases fitting TRBD1. CDR1 is ENHRY, CDR2 SYGVKD, per germline. This CDR3 is built from 12 residues. J lost 1 base, V lost 8 bases, and 2 bases had no gene match. This CDR3 reads CAIGDSSYEQYF. In nucleotides, the CDR3 is TGTGCCATCGGGGACAGTTCCTACGAGCAGTACTTC.

The V gene is TRBV6-1, the J gene TRBJ1-1, with D unclear. Deletions cut 3 bases from V and 5 bases from J, with 13 bases between. Germline lookup yields CDR1 MNHNS and CDR2 SASEGT. The CDR3 spans 14 residues. This chain's CDR3 is CASSDPGSGTEAFF. As DNA, the CDR3 is TGTGCCAGCAGTGATCCGGGGTCGGGGACTGAAGCTTTCTTT.

V is TRBV9 and J is TRBJ2-2; maybe TRBD1 (6 bases). CDR1 and CDR2 from the germline V gene are SGDLS and YYNGEE. Deletions cut 0 bases from V and 3 bases from J, with 6 bases between. This CDR3 is 14 amino acids long. CDR3 DNA sequence: TGTGCCAGCAGCGTAGCAGGGGACACCGGGGAGCTGTTTTTT. It translates to CASSVAGDTGELFF.

The V gene is TRBV16, the J gene TRBJ1-2; 11 nucleotides agree with TRBD1. The CDR3 loop spans 14 amino acids. The germline V gene encodes CDR1 KGHSY and CDR2 FQNENV. Unmatched junction bases numbered 6, after V lost 4 bases and J lost 8 bases. The CDR3 loop is CASSPGQGAGGYTF. CDR3 bases: TGTGCCAGCAGCCCCGGACAGGGGGCAGGAGGCTACACCTTC.

V is TRBV30 and J is TRBJ1-1, with 9 bases that match TRBD1. In germline, CDR1 is GTSNPN, CDR2 SVGIG (reference sequence). Trimming took 7 bases from V and 4 from J; bases not matched to a gene: 16. This CDR3 region has 16 residues. CDR3 in amino acids: CAFLDRGPRKSTEAFF. As DNA, the CDR3 is TGTGCCTTCCTGGACAGGGGCCCTCGTAAGAGCACTGAAGCTTTCTTT.

The V and J genes are TRBV5-5 and TRBJ2-2, with a possible D match to TRBD2 (5 bases). This CDR3 spans 15 amino acids. Trimming removed 2 bases at V and 0 bases at J, with 8 bases between. CDR1 and CDR2 (germline): SGHKS, YYEKEE (reference sequence). CDR3 nucleotides: TGTGCCAGCAGCTTTACAGCGGCGAACACCGGGGAGCTGTTTTTT. This encodes CASSFTAANTGELFF.

The V gene is TRBV7-2, the J gene TRBJ2-5; D is perhaps TRBD2 (6 bases). Germline V gene sequence: CDR1 SGHTA, CDR2 FQGNSA. CDR3 length: 15 amino acids. V shed 4 bases and J shed 2 bases, with 14 bases lying between them. CDR3 DNA sequence: TGTGCCAGCAGCTCCGGGCCGGGGAGGCAAGAGACCCAGTACTTC. Protein: CASSSGPGRQETQYF.

The J gene is TRBJ1-6, the V gene TRBV9; D possibly corresponds to TRBD1 (6 bases). With 4 bases removed from V and 15 bases from J, the gap between germline ends came to 11 bases. The CDR3 extends over 11 amino acids. Germline lookup yields CDR1 SGDLS and CDR2 YYNGEE. Here the CDR3 DNA reads TGTGCCAGCAGCTCCCCAGGGGTCCTCCACTTT. Translation gives CASSSPGVLHF.

V is TRBV9 and J is TRBJ1-1, with 8 bases aligning to TRBD1. The CDR3 consists of 13 residues. The ends lost 8 bases at V and 0 bases at J; junction bases unmatched: 3. Germline CDR1 is SGDLS and CDR2 is YYNGEE. The CDR3 loop is CASGQGMNTEAFF. The CDR3 DNA follows: TGTGCCAGTGGACAGGGAATGAACACTGAAGCTTTCTTT.

The rearrangement joins TRBV6-1 to TRBJ2-2, with 8 bases identical to TRBD1. Germline V CDR1 and CDR2: MNHNS, SASEGT. Trimming at V came to 7 bases and at J to 1 base, leaving 2 bases not matched to a gene. The CDR3 has 14 residues. This CDR3 is CASNGQGNTGELFF. The CDR3 DNA reads TGTGCCAGCAATGGACAGGGGAACACCGGGGAGCTGTTTTTT.

The chain employs TRBV5-1 and TRBJ1-2; a possible D gene is TRBD1 (5 bases). The CDR3 is 15 amino acids. CDR1 and CDR2 from the germline V gene are SGHRS and YFSETQ. V dropped 5 bases and J dropped 4 bases, with 18 bases sitting between them. CDR3: CASSFSPGESYGYTF. The CDR3, as DNA: TGCGCCAGCAGTTTTAGCCCGGGGGAAAGCTATGGCTACACCTTC.

The chain carries TRBV5-1 and TRBJ1-1; possibly TRBD1 for D (6 bases). V lost 4 bases and J 1 base, leaving 14 bases between the germline ends. Germline V gene lookup returns CDR1 SGHRS and CDR2 YFSETQ. The CDR3 runs 15 residues. The CDR3 coding sequence is TGCGCCAGCAGCCACCGGGACATGGGGAACACTGAAGCTTTCTTT. This codes for CASSHRDMGNTEAFF.

The V call is TRBV7-7, the J call TRBJ1-1, with 7 bases fitting TRBD1. J gave up 1 base and V 2 bases, and 4 bases lay outside the gene matches. CDR1 and CDR2 (germline): SSHAT, FNYEAQ (reference sequence). This CDR3 spans 15 amino acids. In DNA, the CDR3 is TGTGCCAGCAGCTTACCGGGACAGAGGAACACTGAAGCTTTCTTT. It yields the protein CASSLPGQRNTEAFF.

By proportion, this clone is medium-sized. The rearrangement uses TRBV7-2 and TRBJ1-6, with 7 bases matching TRBD1. The V and J ends lost 2 bases and 5 bases, in that order; junction bases with no gene match: 6. CDR1 and CDR2 (germline): SGHTA, FQGNSA. The CDR3 loop spans 16 amino acids. CDR3 residues: CASSLIPGQNNSPLHF. CDR3 in DNA: TGTGCCAGCAGCTTAATTCCGGGACAGAATAATTCACCCCTCCACTTT.

The chain recombines TRBV11-2 with TRBJ2-7; TRBD2 matches 9 bases. This CDR3 is built from 15 residues. V was clipped by 3 bases and J by 5 bases; unmatched bases: 8. From germline, CDR1 is SGHAT and CDR2 FQNNGV. This CDR3 is CASSFRGLAPDEQYF. The CDR3 coding sequence is TGTGCCAGCAGCTTCCGGGGACTAGCTCCCGACGAGCAGTACTTC.

The chain is built from TRBV28 and TRBJ1-1; 10 bases are shared with TRBD1. The CDR3 contains 14 residues. Per the germline V gene, CDR1 is MDHEN and CDR2 is SYDVKM. Trimming removed 5 bases from V and 10 bases from J; junction bases left unmatched: 10. CDR3 sequence: CASSGQGVRLTAFF. Here the CDR3 DNA reads TGTGCCAGCAGTGGACAGGGGGTGAGACTCACAGCTTTCTTT.

The V gene is TRBV7-7, the J gene TRBJ2-5; TRBD2 aligns across 8 bases. This CDR3 region has 14 residues. Germline V gives CDR1 SSHAT, CDR2 FNYEAQ (reference sequence). After removal of 5 bases from V and 7 bases from J, the junction contained 9 bases not matched to a gene. DNA for the CDR3: TGTGCCAGCAGCGTTAGCGGGGTCGAGGGGACCCAGTACTTC. This translates into CASSVSGVEGTQYF.